The 14 T cell receptor beta chains in this list originate from one sample, sequenced in a study of blood T cell repertoires in COVID-19. TCRdb's copy holds only in-frame clones and misses some; the assay was immunoSEQ multiplex PCR. The sample shows about 220,000 clones, roughly 82% of them seen only once. Sequenced sample: peripheral blood. The receptors were sampled from a woman aged 70 to 79 with acute or convalescent COVID-19.

J is TRBJ1-3 and V is TRBV2; D is ambiguous. Trimming removed 0 bases from V and 4 bases from J, with 16 bases in between. The germline V gene encodes CDR1 SNHLY and CDR2 FYNNEI. The CDR3 loop spans 17 amino acids. CDR3 coding DNA: TGTGCCAGCAGTGAAGCCGGAGGGCTGGCGACAGGAAACACCATATATTTT. As protein: CASSEAGGLATGNTIYF.

The chain combines TRBV20-1 with TRBJ1-2, with D hard to call. The CDR3 contains 12 residues. Looked up from germline, CDR1 is DFQATT and CDR2 is SNEGSKA (reference sequence). Trimming shortened V by 3 bases and J by 4 bases, and 9 bases separated the two germline ends. Here the CDR3 reads CSASRGIYGYTF. The CDR3 DNA reads as TGCAGTGCTAGTCGGGGAATCTATGGCTACACCTTC.

The chain employs TRBV7-2 and TRBJ2-7; TRBD1 might be the D (5 bases). The CDR3 has 16 residues. The germline V gene has CDR1 SGHTA and CDR2 FQGNSA. V was shortened by 1 base and J by 7 bases, with 20 bases between the two germline ends. CDR3 sequence (DNA): TGTGCCAGCAGCTTAGTATCCTGGGGCAGTTTCTTGGAGCAGTACTTC. It codes for CASSLVSWGSFLEQYF.

This clone has only a few counts. The chain has TRBV4-3 and TRBJ1-6; D call uncertain. CDR1 is LGHNA, CDR2 YSLEER, per germline. There are 16 residues in the CDR3. V lost 0 bases, J lost 3 bases, and 9 bases lay in between. The CDR3 DNA sequence: TGCGCCAGCAGCCAAGATTTGAGTTTCTATAATTCACCCCTCCACTTT. Encoded protein: CASSQDLSFYNSPLHF.

This clone was seen only once. The CDR3 DNA is TGTGCCAGCAGCTTAAACGGACTAGCGGGAAGCGAGCAGTACTTC. This encodes CASSLNGLAGSEQYF. The V and J genes are TRBV7-6 and TRBJ2-7; 12 nucleotides align to TRBD2. The CDR3 sequence is 15 residues long. Germline V gene data show CDR1 as SGHVS and CDR2 as FNYEAQ. The trim removed 2 bases at V and 6 bases at J, leaving 5 bases unmatched.

This clone has more than one count but fewer than ten. V gene TRBV12-3 or TRBV12-4 combines with J gene TRBJ1-3; D is unresolved. The CDR3 length is 13 residues. Trimming stripped 4 bases from V and 0 bases from J, with 4 bases between. The CDR3 sequence is CASSYYSGNTIYF. The CDR3 DNA is TGTGCCAGCAGTTATTACTCTGGAAACACCATATATTTT.

This clone was seen a handful of times. The chain has TRBV2 and TRBJ1-5; TRBD1 is a possible D gene (6 bases). V was trimmed by 7 bases and J by 1 base, leaving 17 bases between them. The CDR3 consists of 16 residues. Per germline, CDR1 SNHLY and CDR2 FYNNEI. The CDR3 loop reads CASKFSAGASNQPQHF. The CDR3 region has the DNA TGTGCCAGCAAGTTTAGCGCAGGGGCGAGCAATCAGCCCCAGCATTTT.

This clone was seen a handful of times. This same CDR3 is encoded by further DNA sequences in the sample. This rearrangement joins TRBV3-1 (or the pseudogene TRBV3-2) to TRBJ1-2, with a tentative D call TRBD1 (6 bases). CDR3 length equals 14 residues. The germline V and J ends were trimmed by 0 bases and 8 bases, with 13 bases remaining between them. Germline values: CDR1 LGHDT, CDR2 YNNKEL (reference sequence). The CDR3 nucleotides read TGTGCCAGCAGCCAAGATGGGGGGGCTTCGGGCTACACCTTC. Translated, it gives CASSQDGGASGYTF.

The genes are TRBV3-1 (or the pseudogene TRBV3-2) and TRBJ1-2; 9 nucleotides align to TRBD1. The length of the CDR3 is 14 residues. J was trimmed by 4 bases and V by 7 bases; bases with no gene match: 7. The germline gives CDR1 LGHDT, CDR2 YNNKEL (reference sequence). CDR3 sequence (DNA): TGTGCCAGCAAGGACAGGGGTGGGTTCTATGGCTACACCTTC. As protein: CASKDRGGFYGYTF.

This chain links TRBV19 with TRBJ1-4; no reliable D call. The CDR3 contains 15 residues. V dropped 3 bases and J dropped 4 bases, with 12 bases sitting between them. Germline CDR1 LNHDA, CDR2 SQIVND (reference sequence). The CDR3 loop reads CASSIVAGSNEKLFF. The CDR3 DNA sequence: TGTGCCAGTAGTATCGTCGCGGGGAGTAATGAAAAACTGTTTTTT.

The rearrangement uses TRBV24-1 and TRBJ1-6; D gene uncertain. CDR1 and CDR2 from the germline V gene are KGHDR and SFDVKD. This CDR3 is 17 amino acids long. Between the trimmed V and J ends, which lost 4 bases and 6 bases, there was a span of 18 bases. The CDR3, as DNA: TGTGCCACCAGTGACTTTTACTTGTACCCGCGTAATTCACCCCTCCACTTT. Amino acids: CATSDFYLYPRNSPLHF.

This clone appeared a few times. V gene TRBV7-9 combines with J gene TRBJ1-5, with 8 nucleotides matching TRBD1. The germline gives CDR1 SEHNR, CDR2 FQNEAQ (reference sequence). V was clipped by 1 base and J by 7 bases; unmatched bases: 9. The CDR3 has 16 amino acids. This CDR3 reads CASSLGSDRGRQPQHF. The CDR3 nucleotides are TGTGCCAGCAGCTTAGGGAGTGACAGGGGAAGGCAGCCCCAGCATTTT.

In this sample, this clone turned up once. This rearrangement joins TRBV29-1 to TRBJ1-2; no clear D gene. The CDR3 is 8 amino acids. The V end was cut by 6 bases, the J end by 8 bases, with 4 bases between. Germline V lookup: CDR1 SQVTM, CDR2 ANQGSEA. The CDR3 bases are TGCAGCGTCGGGGGCTACACCTTC. Translation: CSVGGYTF.

The gene calls are TRBV7-8 and TRBJ1-5; D unclear. Germline CDR1 SGHVS, CDR2 FQNEAQ. V shed 5 bases and J shed 0 bases, with 8 bases lying between them. The CDR3 is 14 residues long. CDR3 in DNA: TGTGCCAGCAGCATGAGACATAGCAATCAGCCCCAGCATTTT. Translation gives CASSMRHSNQPQHF.